Below, 9 T cell receptor beta chains from the same sample are listed, as sequenced in a study of cytomegalovirus exposure and HLA in healthy donors. Primers included in the PCR were 60 Vbeta and 13 Jbeta primers. Sequencing was performed with immunoSEQ multiplex PCR; in TCRdb, only in-frame clones are kept and a portion is missing. Among 150,000 to 180,000 clones listed, approximately 80% were seen once. Sequencing input: PBMCs. The receptors were sampled from a woman aged 35 to 49 in good health and CMV-seronegative.

This chain connects TRBV30 to TRBJ2-1, with 13 bases aligning to TRBD2. Germline assignment: CDR1 GTSNPN and CDR2 SVGIG (reference sequence). The CDR3 extends over 18 amino acids. V lost 1 base, J lost 12 bases, and 18 bases stayed unmatched. CDR3 in DNA: TGTGCCTGGAGTGCTTTCCTCGATCTGGGACTAGCGGGAAGGTCGCAGTTCTTC. Residues: CAWSAFLDLGLAGRSQFF.

The genes are TRBV18 and TRBJ2-7; TRBD1 matches 7 bases. Germline-derived CDR1 and CDR2 are KGHSH and LQKENI. The CDR3 totals 16 residues. J was trimmed by 0 bases and V by 2 bases; bases with no gene match: 7. CDR3 DNA: TGTGCCAGCTCACCAGGGGCACAGGGGAGCTCCTACGAGCAGTACTTC. Translating gives CASSPGAQGSSYEQYF. The complete variable domain, with remaining parts taken from reference TRBV18 and TRBJ2-7, reads NAGVMQNPRHLVRRRGQEARLRCSPMKGHSHVYWYRQLPEEGLKFMVYLQKENIIDESGMPKERFSAEFPKEGPSILRIQQVVRGDSAAYFCASSPGAQGSSYEQYFGPGTRLTVT.

CDR3 amino acids: CASRNRQVYEQYF. DNA of the CDR3: TGTGCCAGCAGGAATAGACAGGTCTACGAGCAGTACTTC. V usage is TRBV6-1 and J usage is TRBJ2-7; D perhaps matches TRBD1 (6 bases). V shed 6 bases and J shed 3 bases, with 12 bases lying between them. The CDR3 is 13 amino acids. Germline V gives CDR1 MNHNS, CDR2 SASEGT.

For the CDR3, the DNA is TGTGCCAGCAGCTTAGGCCGCCTAGCGGGGGATGTAGATACGCAGTATTTT. This codes for CASSLGRLAGDVDTQYF. The chain joins TRBV13 to TRBJ2-3, with 10 bases aligning to TRBD2. The CDR3 runs 17 residues. Germline V CDR1 and CDR2: PRHDT, FYEKMQ (reference sequence). V gave up 0 bases and J gave up 5 bases; unmatched junction bases: 8. The full variable domain, in which reference TRBV13 and TRBJ2-3 provide the parts outside the CDR3, is AAGVIQSPRHLIKEKRETATLKCYPIPRHDTVYWYQQGPGQDPQFLISFYEKMQSDKGSIPDRFSAQQFSDYHSELNMSSLELGDSALYFCASSLGRLAGDVDTQYFGPGTRLTVL.

On this clone itself: The same CDR3 can be traced to other DNA sequences in this sample. The chain is built from TRBV5-1 and TRBJ1-1; perhaps TRBD1 as D (5 bases). The CDR3 spans 13 residues. The germline gives CDR1 SGHRS, CDR2 YFSETQ. V gave up 1 base and J gave up 1 base, with 5 bases separating them. The CDR3 loop reads CASSLRGNTEAFF. CDR3 DNA: TGCGCCAGCAGCTTGAGGGGGAACACTGAAGCTTTCTTT. The whole variable domain, remainder taken from reference TRBV5-1 and TRBJ1-1, is KAGVTQTPRYLIKTRGQQVTLSCSPISGHRSVSWYQQTPGQGLQFLFEYFSETQRNKGNFPGRFSGRQFSNSRSEMNVSTLELGDSALYLCASSLRGNTEAFFGQGTRLTVV.

This chain links TRBV29-1 with TRBJ2-1, with D tentatively TRBD1 (6 bases). Looked up from germline, CDR1 is SQVTM and CDR2 is ANQGSEA. The CDR3 sequence is 15 residues long. V lost 6 bases to trimming and J lost 5 bases, with 20 bases between them. The CDR3 DNA reads as TGCAGCGTACGAAATGGACAGCTCGGTCACAATGAGCAGTTCTTC. It yields the protein CSVRNGQLGHNEQFF.

V and J are TRBV2 and TRBJ1-1; D is unresolved. Between the trimmed V and J ends, which lost 6 bases and 3 bases, there was a span of 23 bases. This CDR3 is 17 amino acids long. Germline V gene lookup returns CDR1 SNHLY and CDR2 FYNNEI. The CDR3 here is CASRRYGSVLRDTEAFF. The DNA for the CDR3 is TGTGCCAGCAGGCGGTACGGGAGTGTCCTACGGGACACTGAAGCTTTCTTT.

V gene TRBV28 combines with J gene TRBJ1-1; D might be TRBD1 (5 bases). Germline V CDR1 and CDR2: MDHEN, SYDVKM. The CDR3 is 12 residues long. The V end lost 8 bases, the J end lost 1 base, and 8 bases lay between the germline ends. This CDR3 reads CASGDRNTEAFF. The DNA of the CDR3 is TGTGCCAGCGGAGACAGGAACACTGAAGCTTTCTTT.

CDR3 sequence: CASSRFGTGNTEAFF. Here the CDR3 DNA reads TGTGCCAGTAGTCGATTTGGGACAGGGAACACTGAAGCTTTCTTT. The genes are TRBV19 and TRBJ1-1, with TRBD1 matching over 8 bases. Per the germline V gene, CDR1 is LNHDA and CDR2 is SQIVND (reference sequence). There are 15 residues in the CDR3. Germline trimming cut 5 bases from V and 1 base from J; bases unmatched to any gene: 6.